This T cell receptor beta chain was obtained from a study of OX40 agonist ivuxolimab in advanced cancers. Per the germline V gene, CDR1 is SQVTM and CDR2 is ANQGSEA. Unmatched junction bases numbered 0, after V lost 6 bases and J lost 1 base. The CDR3 is 13 residues long. The assay was immunoSEQ multiplex PCR, and TCRdb's table has in-frame clones only and misses some. The sample shows 100,000 to 120,000 clones, roughly 90% of them seen only once. The sequenced sample was CD4+ or CD8+ T cells sorted from blood, obtained in a trial of the OX40 agonist ivuxolimab. The chain has TRBV29-1 and TRBJ2-2; 9 bases align to TRBD1. The source of this sequence is an adult with an advanced solid tumor such as melanoma, head and neck, liver or kidney cancer. The CDR3 protein is CSVDRGNTGELFF. CDR3 coding DNA: TGCAGCGTGGACAGGGGGAACACCGGGGAGCTGTTTTTT.